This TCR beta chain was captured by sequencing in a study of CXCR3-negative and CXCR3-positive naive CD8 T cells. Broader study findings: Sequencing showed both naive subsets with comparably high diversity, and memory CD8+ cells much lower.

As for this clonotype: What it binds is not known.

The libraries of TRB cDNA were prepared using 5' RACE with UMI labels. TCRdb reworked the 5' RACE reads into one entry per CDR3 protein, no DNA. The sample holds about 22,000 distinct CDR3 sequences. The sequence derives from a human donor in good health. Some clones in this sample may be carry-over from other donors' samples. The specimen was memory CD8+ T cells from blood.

CDR3 sequence reads: CASSPLPGTTEETQYF. V is TRBV9 and J is TRBJ2-5; TCRdb lists TRBD1, though no DNA is available to test this call. Germline V gene sequence: CDR1 SGDLS, CDR2 YYNGEE. The CDR3 extends over 16 amino acids.